This T cell receptor (beta chain) was identified in a study of beta chain features in type 1 diabetes. Study outcomes and limitations: Moderately but significantly shorter TCRB CDR3s were found in Type 1 diabetes patients in all four CD4+ subsets.

All of the isolated RNA was reverse transcribed, so expressed TCRB transcripts were sequenced. Method: immunoSEQ multiplex PCR; TCRdb's copy keeps in-frame clones and lacks some. Altogether roughly 150,000 clones are present, approximately 8.1% being singletons, with the ten largest covering about 0.6%. In the case of this clone: Its antigen is as yet unknown.

Every donor provided one heparinised blood draw, which averaged about 110 mL. This CDR3 region has 16 residues. V lost 0 bases, J lost 0 bases, and 2 bases stayed unmatched. The V gene's germline CDR1 is LGHNA and CDR2 YNFKEQ. The chain is built from TRBV4-2 and TRBJ2-4; 7 bases line up with TRBD1. The source of this sequence is a man aged 18-30 years in good health. Sequenced material: central memory CD4+ T cells from blood. The CDR3 coding sequence is TGTGCCAGCAGCCAAGATCAGGGGGAAGCCAAAAACATTCAGTACTTC. Translating gives CASSQDQGEAKNIQYF.